The next 18 T cell receptor beta chains were all read from a single sample in a study of cytomegalovirus exposure and HLA in healthy donors. The primer mix had 60 Vbeta and 13 Jbeta primers. Sequenced by immunoSEQ multiplex PCR; TCRdb stores in-frame clones only, minus some. The table has about 160,000 clones, 80% to 90% seen once. Sequencing was performed on PBMCs. The receptors come from a woman in her forties or fifties in good health and CMV-seronegative.

The chain carries TRBV6-6 and TRBJ2-7, with TRBD1 matching over 8 bases. The CDR3 runs 14 residues. The germline V gene encodes CDR1 MNHNY and CDR2 SVGAGI (reference sequence). With V trimmed by 4 bases and J by 3 bases, 5 bases remained unmatched. The CDR3 DNA is TGTGCCAGCAGTTCTGGACAGGGTCTCTACGAGCAGTACTTC. This codes for CASSSGQGLYEQYF.

The chain joins TRBV2 to TRBJ1-1; tentatively, D is TRBD1 (5 bases). The germline V and J ends were trimmed by 4 bases and 9 bases, with 21 bases remaining between them. This CDR3 comprises 15 residues. CDR1 SNHLY and CDR2 FYNNEI come from the germline V gene. The CDR3: CASSAGATDQSKAFF. CDR3 coding DNA: TGTGCCAGCAGTGCAGGCGCGACAGATCAGTCAAAAGCTTTCTTT.

This clone has just one count. This chain uses TRBV7-2 with TRBJ2-7; 8 bases are shared with TRBD2. The length of the CDR3 is 17 residues. After removal of 7 bases from V and 0 bases from J, the junction contained 14 bases not matched to a gene. The V gene's germline CDR1 is SGHTA and CDR2 FQGNSA. The CDR3 nucleotides read TGTGCCAGCATCAGAAACCGGGGGACTAGAGTCTCCTACGAGCAGTACTTC. This sequence encodes CASIRNRGTRVSYEQYF.

The sample holds a few counts of this clone. The V call is TRBV7-8, the J call TRBJ1-1, with D tentatively TRBD1 (5 bases). V gave up 5 bases and J gave up 3 bases, with 10 bases separating them. Germline V CDR1 and CDR2: SGHVS, FQNEAQ. The CDR3 has 13 residues. This chain's CDR3 is CASSVQGDTEAFF. DNA of the CDR3: TGTGCCAGCAGCGTGCAGGGTGACACTGAAGCTTTCTTT.

The V and J genes are TRBV4-3 and TRBJ1-4, with TRBD1 matching over 9 bases. This CDR3 spans 14 amino acids. V lost 6 bases, J lost 5 bases, and 4 bases stayed unmatched. Germline-derived CDR1 and CDR2 are LGHNA and YSLEER. CDR3 sequence reads: CASSSGQGNEKLFF. The CDR3 bases are TGCGCCAGCAGTTCGGGACAGGGAAATGAAAAACTGTTTTTT.

The V gene is TRBV9, the J gene TRBJ2-5; 12 nucleotides align to TRBD2. CDR3 length: 15 residues. Germline V gene lookup returns CDR1 SGDLS and CDR2 YYNGEE. V was clipped by 4 bases and J by 9 bases; unmatched bases: 10. CDR3 loop: CASSREGLAGGSQYF. The DNA for the CDR3 is TGTGCCAGCAGCAGAGAGGGGCTAGCGGGGGGGTCCCAGTACTTC. The whole variable domain, filled in from reference TRBV9 and TRBJ2-5, reads DSGVTQTPKHLITATGQRVTLRCSPRSGDLSVYWYQQSLDQGLQFLIQYYNGEERAKGNILERFSAQQFPDLHSELNLSSLELGDSALYFCASSREGLAGGSQYFGPGTRLLVL.

The gene calls are TRBV7-2 and TRBJ1-5; a weak D match, TRBD1 (6 bases). Trimming removed 2 bases from V and 4 bases from J, with 15 bases in between. The CDR3 consists of 16 residues. Germline CDR1 and CDR2: SGHTA and FQGNSA. The CDR3 is CASSLTGTLRNQPQHF. In DNA, the CDR3 is TGTGCCAGCAGCTTAACCGGGACACTAAGAAATCAGCCCCAGCATTTT. Based on the CDR3 plus reference TRBV7-2 and TRBJ1-5, the full variable domain is GAGVSQSPSNKVTEKGKDVELRCDPISGHTALYWYRQSLGQGLEFLIYFQGNSAPDKSGLPSDRFSAERTGGSVSTLTIQRTQQEDSAVYLCASSLTGTLRNQPQHFGDGTRLSIL.

The chain joins TRBV29-1 to TRBJ2-7, with TRBD1 matching 7 bases. The V gene end was trimmed by 6 bases and the J gene end by 7 bases; junction bases not matched to a gene: 3. The CDR3 has 10 amino acids. Looked up from germline, CDR1 is SQVTM and CDR2 is ANQGSEA. The CDR3 DNA follows: TGCAGCGTGGACAGGACGGAGCAGTACTTC. It is translated as CSVDRTEQYF.

V usage is TRBV19 and J usage is TRBJ2-1; 10 bases align to TRBD2. Germline V lookup: CDR1 LNHDA, CDR2 SQIVND (reference sequence). V shed 4 bases, J shed 2 bases, and the junction held 5 bases outside the gene matches. This CDR3 has 16 residues. The CDR3 nucleotides are TGTGCCAGTAGTAAAACTAGCGGGACCCCCTACAATGAGCAGTTCTTC. Protein sequence: CASSKTSGTPYNEQFF. The full variable domain, completed using reference TRBV19 and TRBJ2-1, is DGGITQSPKYLFRKEGQNVTLSCEQNLNHDAMYWYRQDPGQGLRLIYYSQIVNDFQKGDIAEGYSVSREKKESFPLTVTSAQKNPTAFYLCASSKTSGTPYNEQFFGPGTRLTVL.

This clone was counted once. The chain couples TRBV12-5 to TRBJ2-2, with D hard to call. The CDR3 extends over 15 amino acids. V lost 2 bases, J lost 0 bases, and 7 bases lay in between. Germline CDR1 LGHNT, CDR2 FRNRAP. The CDR3 DNA sequence: TGTGCTAGTGGTTTGCTGGCGGCGAACACCGGGGAGCTGTTTTTT. This sequence encodes CASGLLAANTGELFF.

The gene calls are TRBV2 and TRBJ1-4; D might be TRBD1 (5 bases). This CDR3 has 12 residues. Trimming removed 6 bases from V and 9 bases from J, with 11 bases in between. Germline V gene data show CDR1 as SNHLY and CDR2 as FYNNEI. CDR3 nucleotide sequence: TGTGCCAGCAGCCTGACAGATAAAAAACTGTTTTTT. Translated: CASSLTDKKLFF.

This clone was counted only a few times. The rearrangement links TRBV5-1 to TRBJ1-1; TRBD1 is a possible D gene (5 bases). Trimming took off 0 bases at V and 0 bases at J, with 6 bases between the two ends. Per the germline V gene, CDR1 is SGHRS and CDR2 is YFSETQ. The CDR3 contains 14 residues. The CDR3 nucleotides read TGCGCCAGCAGCTTGGGGACAATGAACACTGAAGCTTTCTTT. Translated: CASSLGTMNTEAFF.

The gene calls are TRBV29-1 and TRBJ1-2; D may be TRBD1 (6 bases). V was shortened by 6 bases and J by 1 base, with 15 bases between the two germline ends. The CDR3 loop spans 14 amino acids. Germline assignment: CDR1 SQVTM and CDR2 ANQGSEA. The CDR3 coding sequence is TGCAGCGTGGGTTCGGGACACATTAACTATGGCTACACCTTC. Encoded protein: CSVGSGHINYGYTF.

The chain recombines TRBV6-1 with TRBJ2-3; 7 bases line up with TRBD1. Trimming cost V 5 bases and J 3 bases; bases outside gene matches: 8. The CDR3 length is 15 residues. Germline CDR1 and CDR2: MNHNS and SASEGT. The CDR3 coding sequence is TGTGCCAGCAGTTGGGGCAGGGGGTTGACAGATACGCAGTATTTT. Amino acids: CASSWGRGLTDTQYF.

This chain links TRBV7-6 with TRBJ2-7; D gene unclear. Per germline, CDR1 SGHVS and CDR2 FNYEAQ. The CDR3 is made up of 13 amino acids. The V end lost 8 bases, the J end lost 6 bases, and 17 bases lay between the germline ends. In DNA form, the CDR3 reads TGTGCCAGCGCCTCGCAAATTTCGGGCGAGCAGTACTTC. It codes for CASASQISGEQYF. Variable domain in full (rest from reference TRBV7-6 and TRBJ2-7): GAGVSQSPRYKVTKRGQDVALRCDPISGHVSLYWYRQALGQGPEFLTYFNYEAQQDKSGLPNDRFSAERPEGSISTLTIQRTEQRDSAMYRCASASQISGEQYFGPGTRLTVT.

The rearrangement uses TRBV6-6 and TRBJ2-7, with a tentative D call TRBD2 (6 bases). The germline gives CDR1 MNHNY, CDR2 SVGAGI (reference sequence). The CDR3 runs 14 residues. The germline V and J ends were trimmed by 6 bases and 5 bases, with 17 bases remaining between them. Written as DNA, the CDR3 is TGTGCCAGCAGAGATCTAGCGTCCGGGGACGAGCAGTACTTC. Its translation: CASRDLASGDEQYF.

The rearrangement joins TRBV5-1 to TRBJ2-5; TRBD1 agrees at 7 bases. The CDR3 totals 17 residues. V lost 0 bases, J lost 4 bases, and 12 bases stayed unmatched. The V gene's germline CDR1 is SGHRS and CDR2 YFSETQ. The CDR3: CASSLGPNRGSGETQYF. CDR3 DNA sequence: TGCGCCAGCAGCTTGGGCCCCAACAGGGGTTCAGGAGAGACCCAGTACTTC.

The chain combines TRBV6-6 with TRBJ2-5; TRBD2 agrees at 9 bases. Losses at the gene ends were 7 bases for V and 4 bases for J; bases not matched to a gene: 13. The germline V gene encodes CDR1 MNHNY and CDR2 SVGAGI (reference sequence). The CDR3 has 16 residues. The CDR3: CASTSLVAGAGETQYF. In DNA form, the CDR3 reads TGTGCCAGCACCTCCCTGGTAGCGGGAGCAGGAGAGACCCAGTACTTC.